Reported below is one T cell receptor (beta chain). This specimen comes from a study of cytomegalovirus exposure and HLA in healthy donors. Generated by immunoSEQ multiplex PCR, the TCRdb table keeps only in-frame clones and is missing some. Among 100,000 to 120,000 clones listed, 89% were seen once. The ends were cut back, 0 bases at V and 0 bases at J, with 9 bases in the middle. Germline V gene data show CDR1 as ENHRY and CDR2 as SYGVKD. The CDR3 runs to 17 residues. The sequence was collected from a woman aged 18-35 years in good health and CMV-seronegative. The rearrangement uses TRBV10-3 and TRBJ2-6; tentative D call: TRBD1 (5 bases). Sequenced: PBMCs. The CDR3, as DNA: TGTGCCATCAGTGAGTCGACAGTTTTCTCTGGGGCCAACGTCCTGACTTTC. This encodes CAISESTVFSGANVLTF.